The source of this T cell receptor (beta chain) is a study of shared clonotypes between healthy human individuals. Clones were read by immunoSEQ multiplex PCR, and TCRdb kept only the in-frame ones, dropping some. The table lists some 2,000,000 clones, 85% to 95% of them singletons. Trimming stripped 3 bases from V and 4 bases from J, with 16 bases between. The CDR3 sequence is 16 residues long. In germline, CDR1 is LNHDA, CDR2 SQIVND (reference sequence). This clone was counted a single time. The TCR originated in a man younger than 30 in good health. Source material: naive CD4+ T cells sorted from blood. Subset given: CD45RA+ positively selected. This chain connects TRBV19 to TRBJ1-5; D is possibly TRBD1 (6 bases). CDR3 amino acids: CASSMSSGAGNQPQHF. The CDR3 bases are TGTGCCAGTAGTATGTCGTCAGGGGCAGGGAATCAGCCCCAGCATTTT.